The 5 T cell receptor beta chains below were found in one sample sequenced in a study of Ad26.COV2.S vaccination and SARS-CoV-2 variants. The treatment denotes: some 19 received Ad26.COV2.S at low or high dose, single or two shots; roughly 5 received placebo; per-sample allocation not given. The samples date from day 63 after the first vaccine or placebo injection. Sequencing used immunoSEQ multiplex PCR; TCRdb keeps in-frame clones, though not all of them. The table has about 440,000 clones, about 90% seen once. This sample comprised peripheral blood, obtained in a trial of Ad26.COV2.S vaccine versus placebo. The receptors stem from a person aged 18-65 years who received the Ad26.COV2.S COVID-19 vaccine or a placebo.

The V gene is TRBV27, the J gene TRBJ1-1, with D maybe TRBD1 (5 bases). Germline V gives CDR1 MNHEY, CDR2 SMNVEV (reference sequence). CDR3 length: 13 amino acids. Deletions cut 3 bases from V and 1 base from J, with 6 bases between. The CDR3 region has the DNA TGTGCCAGCAGTTTCAGGGCGAACACTGAAGCTTTCTTT. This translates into CASSFRANTEAFF.

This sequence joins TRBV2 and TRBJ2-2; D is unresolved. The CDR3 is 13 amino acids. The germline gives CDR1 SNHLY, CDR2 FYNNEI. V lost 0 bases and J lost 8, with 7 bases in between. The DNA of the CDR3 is TGTGCCAGCAGTGAAGCGGCTAGAGGGGAGCTGTTTTTT. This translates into CASSEAARGELFF.

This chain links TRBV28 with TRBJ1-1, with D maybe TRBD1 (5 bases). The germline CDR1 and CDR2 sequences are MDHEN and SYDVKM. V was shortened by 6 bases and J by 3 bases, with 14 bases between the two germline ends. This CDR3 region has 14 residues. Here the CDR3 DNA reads TGTGCCAGCAGCCCGGCCAGGGAATACACTGAAGCTTTCTTT. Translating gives CASSPAREYTEAFF.

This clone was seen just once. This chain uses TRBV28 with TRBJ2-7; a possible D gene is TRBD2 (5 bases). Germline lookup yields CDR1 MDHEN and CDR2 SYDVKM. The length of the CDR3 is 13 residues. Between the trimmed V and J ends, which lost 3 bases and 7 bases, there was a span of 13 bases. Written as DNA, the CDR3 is TGTGCCAGCAGTTTTTCGGATCGGGGTGAGCAGTACTTC. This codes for CASSFSDRGEQYF.

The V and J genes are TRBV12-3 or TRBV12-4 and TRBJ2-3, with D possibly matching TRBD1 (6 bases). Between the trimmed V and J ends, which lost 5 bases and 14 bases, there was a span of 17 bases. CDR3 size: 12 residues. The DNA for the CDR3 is TGTGCCAGCAGTCTCACAGGGATTCGGGGGTATTTT. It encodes CASSLTGIRGYF.